Below, 10 T cell receptor beta chains from the same sample are listed, as sequenced in a study of blood T cell repertoires in COVID-19 (dated by TCRdb to the early 2020s). To prepare the library, the immunoSEQ multiplex PCR assay was applied. TCRdb took over this immuneACCESS table, retaining in-frame rearrangements with V and J assigned. Such tables are incomplete; in checked studies, under half of the missing clones stem from an unresolved V gene, and the remainder is unexplained. A total of hundreds of thousands of clones appear in this sample, roughly four fifths of them only once. Clones ranked in the top ten supply 2% to 3% of the sample. Sequencing used peripheral blood. Source of these receptors: a woman aged 40-49 years with active or convalescent COVID-19.

This chain uses TRBV6-6 with TRBJ1-1, with TRBD1 matching 8 bases. The V segment lost 2 bases and the J segment 1 base; nucleotides outside the gene matches: 3. The CDR3 covers 15 residues. Germline V CDR1 and CDR2: MNHNY, SVGAGI (reference sequence). For the CDR3, the DNA is TGTGCCAGCAGTTACACAGGGACAGGGAACACTGAAGCTTTCTTT. It codes for CASSYTGTGNTEAFF.

This rearrangement joins TRBV11-3 to TRBJ1-6; D remains ambiguous. Germline V gene data show CDR1 as SGHNT and CDR2 as YENEEA. The CDR3 consists of 17 residues. V shed 5 bases and J shed 8 bases, with 22 bases lying between them. The CDR3 region has the DNA TGTGCCAGCAGCCCCCGTGGGCTCCTCCAGTTGGATTCACCCCTCCACTTT. This sequence encodes CASSPRGLLQLDSPLHF.

The chain has TRBV27 and TRBJ2-2; no definite D call. Germline CDR1 MNHEY, CDR2 SMNVEV (reference sequence). The CDR3 length is 13 residues. V was cut by 5 bases and J by 5 bases, with 9 bases left in between. CDR3 DNA sequence: TGTGCCAGCAGTCCCGGTCCTACCGGGGAGCTGTTTTTT. Translation gives CASSPGPTGELFF.

The J gene is TRBJ1-5, the V gene TRBV7-9; D is perhaps TRBD1 (5 bases). From germline, CDR1 is SEHNR and CDR2 FQNEAQ (reference sequence). V was pared by 2 bases and J by 7 bases, with 21 bases between. The CDR3 length is 17 residues. The DNA for the CDR3 is TGTGCCAGCAGCTTATCAGTTGGCGTTCCAGGGCACCAGCCCCAGCATTTT. Amino acids: CASSLSVGVPGHQPQHF.

This clone was seen once. The CDR3 here is CASSQERPTGRNSPLHF. CDR3 DNA: TGCGCCAGCAGCCAAGAGAGGCCGACAGGGCGGAATTCACCCCTCCACTTT. This chain uses TRBV4-3 with TRBJ1-6; 7 nucleotides align to TRBD1. Germline trimming cut 0 bases from V and 7 bases from J; bases unmatched to any gene: 9. The CDR3 covers 17 residues. CDR1 and CDR2 from the germline V gene are LGHNA and YSLEER.

In this sample, this clone turned up once. The rearrangement joins TRBV28 to TRBJ2-4, with 7 bases identical to TRBD1. Germline loops: CDR1 MDHEN, CDR2 SYDVKM. CDR3 length: 16 residues. The junction had 7 bases not matched to a gene; V was cut back by 3 bases and J by 2 bases. The CDR3 coding sequence is TGTGCCAGCAGTTTGGTGGCAGGGGGTACCAAAAACATTCAGTACTTC. Translation: CASSLVAGGTKNIQYF.

This rearrangement joins TRBV7-3 to TRBJ2-3, with 10 nucleotides matching TRBD2. This CDR3 has 21 residues. V gave up 1 base and J gave up 0 bases; unmatched junction bases: 16. CDR1 and CDR2 from the germline V gene are SGHTA and FQGTGA. CDR3 DNA: TGTGCCAGCAGCTTAAAGCCCTTCGCGTCTAGCGGGAGACAGAGCACAGATACGCAGTATTTT. Amino acids: CASSLKPFASSGRQSTDTQYF.

This clone was detected only a few times. The chain is built from TRBV5-4 and TRBJ1-2; TRBD1 matches 8 bases. The CDR3 contains 15 residues. V lost 0 bases, J lost 6 bases, and 7 bases stayed unmatched. Looked up from germline, CDR1 is SGHNT and CDR2 is YYREEE (reference sequence). The CDR3 protein is CASSLVTGVKDGYTF. CDR3 in DNA: TGTGCCAGCAGCTTGGTGACAGGGGTAAAGGATGGCTACACCTTC.

The chain joins TRBV15 to TRBJ2-1, with 7 bases matching TRBD2. CDR1 LNHNV and CDR2 YYDKDF come from the germline V gene (reference sequence). With V trimmed by 1 base and J by 0 bases, 3 bases remained unmatched. The CDR3 has 16 residues. The CDR3 region has the DNA TGTGCCACCAGCAGAGTCCCGGGGGGCTCCTACAATGAGCAGTTCTTC. It translates to CATSRVPGGSYNEQFF.

The rearrangement links TRBV21-1 to TRBJ1-1. TRBV21-1 is assigned pseudogene status. CDR3 length: 18 amino acids. The CDR3: CASSKVGGRGPGGTEAFF. In DNA form, the CDR3 reads TGTGCCAGCAGCAAAGTGGGCGGCAGGGGCCCGGGAGGCACTGAAGCTTTCTTT.